This entry lists 3 T cell receptor beta chains sequenced from one sample in a study of T cells in Graves' hyperthyroidism and ophthalmopathy. Amplified regions were TCR beta CDR3 sequences from RNA transcripts. The HTBI primer set drove a first-round RT-PCR of the TCR CDR3. TCRdb called the multiplex PCR reads again in MiXCR, with one record for every CDR3 protein. The sample shows roughly 700,000 distinct CDR3 sequences, roughly 32% of them seen only once. The sequencing sample was made of blood. The receptors were gathered from a woman aged 40 to 55 with Graves' hyperthyroidism.

In this sample, this clonotype turned up many times. The chain carries TRBV20-1 and TRBJ2-5; TRBD1 matches 9 bases. The V and J ends lost 1 base and 5 bases, in that order; junction bases with no gene match: 5. This CDR3 contains 14 residues. Germline V gene data show CDR1 as DFQATT and CDR2 as SNEGSKA (reference sequence). The CDR3 coding sequence is TGCAGTGCTAGAGGGGGACAGGGTAGGGAGACCCAGTACTTC. Amino acids: CSARGGQGRETQYF.

Ten or more counts support this clonotype. The chain recombines TRBV7-2 with TRBJ2-5, with TRBD1 as a possible D gene (6 bases). V dropped 5 bases and J dropped 1 base, with 11 bases sitting between them. In germline, CDR1 is SGHTA, CDR2 FQGNSA. The CDR3 has 14 residues. For the CDR3, the DNA is TGTGCCAGCAGCCAAGGACAGCTCCAAGAGACCCAGTACTTC. This codes for CASSQGQLQETQYF.

This clonotype turned up a few times. The chain carries TRBV10-3 and TRBJ2-6; 7 bases are shared with TRBD2. Per germline, CDR1 ENHRY and CDR2 SYGVKD. This CDR3 is built from 16 residues. Trimming cost V 10 bases and J 0 bases; bases outside gene matches: 9. The CDR3 here is CASTGGSFSGANVLTF. The CDR3 region has the DNA TGTGCCAGCACCGGGGGGAGCTTCTCTGGGGCCAACGTCCTGACTTTC.